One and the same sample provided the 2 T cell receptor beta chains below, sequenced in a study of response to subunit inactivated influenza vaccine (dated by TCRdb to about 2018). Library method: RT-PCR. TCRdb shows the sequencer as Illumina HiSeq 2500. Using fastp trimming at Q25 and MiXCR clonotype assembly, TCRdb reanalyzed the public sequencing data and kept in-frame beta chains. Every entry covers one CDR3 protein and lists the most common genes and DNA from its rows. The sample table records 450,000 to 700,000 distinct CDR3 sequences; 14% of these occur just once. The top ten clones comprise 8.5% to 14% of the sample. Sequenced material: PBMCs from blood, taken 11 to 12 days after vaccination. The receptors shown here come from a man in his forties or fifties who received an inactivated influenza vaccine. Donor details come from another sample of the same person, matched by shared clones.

CDR3 protein: CASSPRAAANTGELFF. The CDR3, as DNA: TGTGCCAGCTCACCACGGGCGGCAGCGAACACCGGGGAGCTGTTTTTT. The chain has TRBV18 and TRBJ2-2; D is unclear. This CDR3 spans 16 amino acids. Per the germline V gene, CDR1 is KGHSH and CDR2 is LQKENI. Trimming removed 1 base from V and 0 bases from J, with 9 bases in between.

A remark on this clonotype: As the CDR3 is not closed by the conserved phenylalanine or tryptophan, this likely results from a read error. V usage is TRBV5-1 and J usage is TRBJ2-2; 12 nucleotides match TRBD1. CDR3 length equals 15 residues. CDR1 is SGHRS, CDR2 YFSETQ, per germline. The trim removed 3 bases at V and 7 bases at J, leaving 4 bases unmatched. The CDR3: CASSSGQGAVGELFS. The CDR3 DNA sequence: TGCGCCAGCAGCTCGGGACAGGGGGCTGTCGGGGAGCTGTTTTCT.